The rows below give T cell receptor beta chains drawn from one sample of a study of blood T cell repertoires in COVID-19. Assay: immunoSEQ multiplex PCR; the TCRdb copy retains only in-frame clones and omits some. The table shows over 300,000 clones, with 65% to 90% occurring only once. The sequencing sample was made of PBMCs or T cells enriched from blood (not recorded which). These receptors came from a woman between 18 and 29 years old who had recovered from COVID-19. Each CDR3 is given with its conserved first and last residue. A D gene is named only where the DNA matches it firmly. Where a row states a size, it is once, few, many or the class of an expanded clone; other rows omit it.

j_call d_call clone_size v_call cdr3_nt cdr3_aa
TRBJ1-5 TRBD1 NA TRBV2 TGTGCCAGCAGGACCGGGACAGTGGTTCAGCCCCAGCATTTT CASRTGTVVQPQHF
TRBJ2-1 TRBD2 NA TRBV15 TGTGCCACCAGCAGGGAGTTTAGCGGGAGAGGTATTGAGCAGTTCTTC CATSREFSGRGIEQFF
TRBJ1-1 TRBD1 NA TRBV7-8 TGTGCCAGCAGCCTGACAGGGAGGAGTGAGAAAGCTTTCTTT CASSLTGRSEKAFF
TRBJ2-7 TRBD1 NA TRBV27 TGTGCCAGCAGATGGGGGGCAGGGACAGGGTTCTACGAGCAGTACTTC CASRWGAGTGFYEQYF
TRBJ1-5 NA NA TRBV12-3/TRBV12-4 TGTGCCAGCAGCCTTAATAGCAATCAGCCCCAGCATTTT CASSLNSNQPQHF
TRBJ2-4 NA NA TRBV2 TGTGCCAGCAGTCTTGATACGGGACACGCGAGAGTGTTC CASSLDTGHARVF
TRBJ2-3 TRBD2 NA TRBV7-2 TGTGCCAGCAGCAAACTAGCGGGTGGTGTGGGAGATACGCAGTATTTT CASSKLAGGVGDTQYF
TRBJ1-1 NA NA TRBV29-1 TGCAGCGTTCAGAGGCAGCCTGGTGAAGCTTTCTTT CSVQRQPGEAFF
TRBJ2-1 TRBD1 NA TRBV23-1 TGCGCCAGCTTTCCGGGACAGGGCCGTAATGAGCAGTTCTTC CASFPGQGRNEQFF
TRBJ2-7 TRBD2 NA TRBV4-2 TGTGCCAGCAGCCAAGGACTAGCGGGAAACTACGAGCAGTACTTC CASSQGLAGNYEQYF
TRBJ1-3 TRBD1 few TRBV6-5 TGTGCCAGCAGTTACAGCAGGGGGAGAAACACCATATATTTT CASSYSRGRNTIYF
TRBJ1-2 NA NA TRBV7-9 TGTGCCAGCAGCTTAATAGGCTACACCTTC CASSLIGYTF
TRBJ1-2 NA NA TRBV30 TGTGCCTGGAGTGGCCCCCCCGGGACAATTATTTATGGCTACACCTTC CAWSGPPGTIIYGYTF
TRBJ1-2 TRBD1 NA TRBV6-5 TGTGCCAGCAGTTGGGATACAGGGGGCGGTGGCTACACCTTC CASSWDTGGGGYTF
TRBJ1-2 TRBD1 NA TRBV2 TGTGCCAGCCGAGGACAGGGAACCTATGGCTACACCTTC CASRGQGTYGYTF
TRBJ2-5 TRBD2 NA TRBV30 TGTGCCTGGAGTCCGGGGGGGGACTTATCAGAGACCCAGTACTTC CAWSPGGDLSETQYF
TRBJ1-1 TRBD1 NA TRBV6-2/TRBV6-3 TGTGCCAGCAGTCCCGACAGGGTAGGCACTGAAGCTTTCTTT CASSPDRVGTEAFF